What follows are 21 T cell receptor beta chains derived from one specimen sequenced in a study of beta chain features in type 1 diabetes. The antigens of these receptors remain unknown. Every isolated RNA sample was fully reverse transcribed, so sequencing captured expressed TCRB transcripts. Measured with immunoSEQ multiplex PCR; TCRdb has only the in-frame clones, and not every one. Among 150,000 to 190,000 clones listed, approximately 10% were seen once. Study-wide results and caveats: A moderate, significant TCRB CDR3 shortening appeared in type 1 diabetes across four CD4+ subsets.

Sequenced material: central memory CD4+ T cells from blood. All receptors derive from a man aged 25-45 years with type 1 diabetes.

The chain combines TRBV11-2 with TRBJ2-3, with a tentative D call TRBD1 (5 bases). Trimming removed 4 bases from V and 0 bases from J, with 14 bases in between. The CDR3 covers 16 residues. Germline lookup yields CDR1 SGHAT and CDR2 FQNNGV. The CDR3 spells CASSSLRRQSTDTQYF. DNA for the CDR3: TGTGCCAGCAGCTCCCTGCGTAGACAGAGCACAGATACGCAGTATTTT.

This clone occurred a few times. A read error may produce the germline difference seen at one junction end. The rearrangement links TRBV2 to TRBJ2-3; unclear D gene. The CDR3 runs to 11 residues. The germline V gene encodes CDR1 SNHLY and CDR2 FYNNEI. CDR3: CAGSAADTQYF. In DNA, the CDR3 is TGTGCCGGCAGTGCGGCAGATACGCAGTATTTT.

This clone has ten or more counts. V is TRBV29-1 and J is TRBJ2-3; 8 bases are a match to TRBD1. The CDR3 has 14 amino acids. V gave up 8 bases and J gave up 0 bases; unmatched junction bases: 7. The germline V gene encodes CDR1 SQVTM and CDR2 ANQGSEA. CDR3 loop: CSCGQGESTDTQYF. The CDR3 nucleotides read TGCAGCTGCGGACAGGGCGAAAGCACAGATACGCAGTATTTT.

The chain uses TRBV19 and TRBJ2-5; D remains ambiguous. Germline-derived CDR1 and CDR2 are LNHDA and SQIVND (reference sequence). V was cut by 5 bases and J by 4 bases, with 11 bases left in between. The CDR3 is 13 residues long. Here the CDR3 reads CASSAPGVETQYF. The CDR3 nucleotides are TGTGCCAGTAGTGCTCCCGGTGTAGAGACCCAGTACTTC.

The chain has TRBV9 and TRBJ2-2; D call uncertain. Germline lookup yields CDR1 SGDLS and CDR2 YYNGEE. Trimming pared 2 bases from V and 1 base from J, leaving 3 bases between. This CDR3 has 13 amino acids. This CDR3 reads CASSVQNTGELFF. CDR3 nucleotides: TGTGCCAGCAGCGTCCAGAACACCGGGGAGCTGTTTTTT.

This clone was detected only a few times. The chain has TRBV4-3 and TRBJ2-6; no clear D. The CDR3 contains 17 residues. Trimming cost V 1 base and J 0 bases, with 10 bases left between them. Germline CDR1 is LGHNA and CDR2 is YSLEER. The CDR3, as DNA: TGCGCCAGCAGCCAAGGTCAGGCGTTCTCTGGGGCCAACGTCCTGACTTTC. It specifies CASSQGQAFSGANVLTF.

The J gene is TRBJ2-5, the V gene TRBV5-4, with TRBD2 matching over 13 bases. V was pared by 4 bases and J by 5 bases, with 5 bases of the junction left unmatched. CDR3 length: 15 amino acids. The germline gives CDR1 SGHNT, CDR2 YYREEE (reference sequence). CDR3 sequence: CASSPPGLAGETQYF. In nucleotides, the CDR3 is TGTGCCAGCAGCCCACCGGGACTAGCGGGGGAGACCCAGTACTTC.

The V and J genes are TRBV2 and TRBJ1-1, with D maybe TRBD1 (5 bases). Germline values: CDR1 SNHLY, CDR2 FYNNEI. There are 13 residues in the CDR3. V was shortened by 0 bases and J by 5 bases, with 7 bases between the two germline ends. CDR3 in DNA: TGTGCCAGCAGTGAAGCCGGGGGAACTGAAGCTTTCTTT. Its protein is CASSEAGGTEAFF.

The V and J genes are TRBV11-1 and TRBJ2-3; D is perhaps TRBD2 (6 bases). The CDR3 is made up of 14 amino acids. Germline-derived CDR1 and CDR2 are SGHAT and FQDESV (reference sequence). The V end lost 7 bases, the J end lost 0 bases, and 11 bases lay between the germline ends. The CDR3 nucleotides read TGTGCCAGCACGGAACGGGAGAGCACAGATACGCAGTATTTT. Amino acid sequence: CASTERESTDTQYF.

The chain combines TRBV7-2 with TRBJ2-7; 8 nucleotides line up with TRBD2. The germline CDR1 and CDR2 sequences are SGHTA and FQGNSA. The V gene end was trimmed by 7 bases and the J gene end by 0 bases; junction bases not matched to a gene: 8. CDR3 length: 15 amino acids. The CDR3 DNA reads TGTGCCAGCACCCCGGGGGGGGCTTTCTCCTACGAGCAGTACTTC. Translating it yields CASTPGGAFSYEQYF.

CDR3 sequence (DNA): TGTGCCACCAGCAGCGGGATCAGTCCGGACATTCAGTACTTC. This sequence encodes CATSSGISPDIQYF. The genes are TRBV15 and TRBJ2-4; D is perhaps TRBD2 (5 bases). The germline V gene has CDR1 LNHNV and CDR2 YYDKDF (reference sequence). CDR3 length: 14 amino acids. Trimming removed 3 bases from V and 8 bases from J, with 14 bases in between.

In DNA form, the CDR3 reads TGTGCCAGCTCCCGCGGACAGACCAAAGAGACCCAGTACTTC. It translates to CASSRGQTKETQYF. The chain uses TRBV18 and TRBJ2-5; maybe TRBD1 (6 bases). V gave up 6 bases and J gave up 3 bases, with 14 bases separating them. This CDR3 comprises 14 residues. Germline CDR1 KGHSH, CDR2 LQKENI.

This clone was found a few times. This rearrangement joins TRBV7-3 to TRBJ1-5, with 7 nucleotides matching TRBD1. J lost 2 bases, V lost 5 bases, and 6 bases had no gene match. The CDR3 has 15 amino acids. CDR1 SGHTA and CDR2 FQGTGA come from the germline V gene. The CDR3 region is CASSPTGQGNQPQHF. The CDR3 nucleotides are TGTGCCAGCAGCCCAACTGGACAGGGCAATCAGCCCCAGCATTTT.

The gene calls are TRBV28 and TRBJ2-2, with 9 bases that match TRBD2. The CDR3 runs to 14 residues. The junction had 3 bases not matched to a gene; V was cut back by 3 bases and J by 7 bases. CDR1 and CDR2 from the germline V gene are MDHEN and SYDVKM. The CDR3 sequence is CASSLLAGSGELFF. The CDR3 DNA reads as TGTGCCAGCAGTTTGCTAGCGGGGAGCGGGGAGCTGTTTTTT.

The rearrangement links TRBV11-3 to TRBJ2-5; TRBD1 matches 7 bases. CDR3 size: 15 residues. The germline gives CDR1 SGHNT, CDR2 YENEEA. After removal of 5 bases from V and 0 bases from J, the junction contained 6 bases not matched to a gene. CDR3 sequence: CASSPSQGDQETQYF. The CDR3 bases are TGTGCCAGCAGCCCGAGCCAGGGGGACCAAGAGACCCAGTACTTC.

The table lists this clone with a few counts. The CDR3: CASSSGQGDQPQHF. DNA of the CDR3: TGTGCCAGCTCATCTGGACAGGGTGATCAGCCCCAGCATTTT. The chain recombines TRBV18 with TRBJ1-5, with 8 bases identical to TRBD1. Germline trimming cut 5 bases from V and 5 bases from J; bases unmatched to any gene: 5. This CDR3 is built from 14 residues. Germline V gene lookup returns CDR1 KGHSH and CDR2 LQKENI.

This clone has a handful of counts. CDR3 sequence: CASSPDRGQPQHF. The CDR3 DNA sequence: TGTGCCAGCAGCCCAGACAGGGGGCAACCCCAGCATTTT. The V and J genes are TRBV7-8 and TRBJ1-5; 10 bases are shared with TRBD1. The CDR3 covers 13 residues. With 5 bases clipped from V and 10 bases from J, the junction kept 5 bases outside the gene matches. Germline V lookup: CDR1 SGHVS, CDR2 FQNEAQ.

The chain recombines TRBV7-3 with TRBJ1-2, with 10 bases aligning to TRBD1. The CDR3 has 14 amino acids. In germline, CDR1 is SGHTA, CDR2 FQGTGA. V dropped 5 bases and J dropped 6; count of bases not matched to a gene: 6. The CDR3 loop is CASSRDRGSDGYTF. CDR3 DNA: TGTGCCAGCAGCCGGGACAGGGGTAGCGATGGCTACACCTTC. Together with reference TRBV7-3 and TRBJ1-2, the CDR3 gives the full variable domain: GAGVSQTPSNKVTEKGKYVELRCDPISGHTALYWYRQSLGQGPEFLIYFQGTGAADDSGLPNDRFFAVRPEGSVSTLKIQRTERGDSAVYLCASSRDRGSDGYTFGSGTRLTVV.

This clone was recorded many times. The V call is TRBV7-2, the J call TRBJ2-7; 12 nucleotides line up with TRBD2. CDR1 is SGHTA and CDR2 is FQGNSA in the germline V gene. The J segment lost 0 bases and the V segment lost 5 bases, leaving 5 bases of the junction unmatched. The CDR3 is 16 amino acids. The CDR3 region is CASSPGTSGPSYEQYF. CDR3 DNA sequence: TGTGCCAGCAGCCCGGGGACTAGCGGGCCCTCCTACGAGCAGTACTTC.

This chain's CDR3 is CASSLGGANYGYTF. CDR3 sequence (DNA): TGTGCCAGCAGTTTGGGGGGGGCTAACTATGGCTACACCTTC. The chain is built from TRBV28 and TRBJ1-2; possibly TRBD1 for D (5 bases). The CDR3 covers 14 residues. Trimming pared 3 bases from V and 0 bases from J, leaving 8 bases between. Germline V gene sequence: CDR1 MDHEN, CDR2 SYDVKM.

This chain links TRBV11-2 with TRBJ2-5, with 12 bases identical to TRBD2. This CDR3 region has 17 residues. Germline V gives CDR1 SGHAT, CDR2 FQNNGV. J lost 7 bases, V lost 0 bases, and 9 bases had no gene match. CDR3 DNA sequence: TGTGCCAGCAGCTTAGATCTCTGGGCTAGCGGGGGGGCGACCCAGTACTTC. Translated, it gives CASSLDLWASGGATQYF. Complete variable domain (other parts from reference TRBV11-2 and TRBJ2-5): EAGVAQSPRYKIIEKRQSVAFWCNPISGHATLYWYQQILGQGPKLLIQFQNNGVVDDSQLPKDRFSAERLKGVDSTLKIQPAKLEDSAVYLCASSLDLWASGGATQYFGPGTRLLVL.